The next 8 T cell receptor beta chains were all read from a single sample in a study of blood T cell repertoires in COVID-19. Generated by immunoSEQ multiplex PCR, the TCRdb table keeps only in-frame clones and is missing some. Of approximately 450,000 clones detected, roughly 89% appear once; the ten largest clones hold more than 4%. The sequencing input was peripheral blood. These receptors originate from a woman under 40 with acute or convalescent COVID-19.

CDR3 loop: CAWSGDRGSTEAFF. The CDR3 region has the DNA TGTGCCTGGAGTGGGGACAGGGGTTCCACTGAAGCTTTCTTT. V usage is TRBV30 and J usage is TRBJ1-1; 10 bases match TRBD1. There are 14 residues in the CDR3. The trim removed 1 base at V and 4 bases at J, leaving 3 bases unmatched. Germline V gives CDR1 GTSNPN, CDR2 SVGIG (reference sequence).

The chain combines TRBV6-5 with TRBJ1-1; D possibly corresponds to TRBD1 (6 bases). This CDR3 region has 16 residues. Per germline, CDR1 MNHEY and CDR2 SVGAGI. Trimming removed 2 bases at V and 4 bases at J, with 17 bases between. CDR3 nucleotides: TGTGCCAGCAGTTACAATCAGGGGTATGCGGGCACTGAAGCTTTCTTT. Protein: CASSYNQGYAGTEAFF.

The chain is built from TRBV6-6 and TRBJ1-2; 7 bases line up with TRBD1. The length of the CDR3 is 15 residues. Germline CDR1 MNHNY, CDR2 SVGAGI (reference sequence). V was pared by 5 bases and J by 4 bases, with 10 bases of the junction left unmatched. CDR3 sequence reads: CASSPPGQLFYGYTF. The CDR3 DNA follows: TGTGCCAGCAGTCCCCCGGGACAGCTATTCTATGGCTACACCTTC.

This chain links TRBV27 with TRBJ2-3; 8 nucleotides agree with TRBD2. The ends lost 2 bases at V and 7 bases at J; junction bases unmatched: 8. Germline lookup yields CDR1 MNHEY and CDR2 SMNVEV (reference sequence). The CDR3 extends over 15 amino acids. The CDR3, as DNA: TGTGCCAGCAGTTTAGGAACGGGGGGGCAAAATACGCAGTATTTT. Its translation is CASSLGTGGQNTQYF.

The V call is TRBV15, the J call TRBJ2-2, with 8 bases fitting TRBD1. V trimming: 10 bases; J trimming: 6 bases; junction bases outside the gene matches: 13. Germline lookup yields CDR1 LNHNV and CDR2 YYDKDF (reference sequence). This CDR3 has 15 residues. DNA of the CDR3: TGTGCCATATCAAAATCAGGGGGCGACGCCGGGGAGCTGTTTTTT. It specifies CAISKSGGDAGELFF.

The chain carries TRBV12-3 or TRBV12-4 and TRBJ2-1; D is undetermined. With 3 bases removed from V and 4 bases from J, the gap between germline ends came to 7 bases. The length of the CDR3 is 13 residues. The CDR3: CASSFAGYNEQFF. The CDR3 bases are TGTGCCAGCAGTTTTGCAGGATACAATGAGCAGTTCTTC.

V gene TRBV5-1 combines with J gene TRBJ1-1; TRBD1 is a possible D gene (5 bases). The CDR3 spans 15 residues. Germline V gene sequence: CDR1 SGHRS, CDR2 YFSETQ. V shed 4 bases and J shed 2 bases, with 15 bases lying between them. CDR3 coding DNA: TGCGCCAGCAGCCCCCCCTCGACAGCTAACACTGAAGCTTTCTTT. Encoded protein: CASSPPSTANTEAFF.

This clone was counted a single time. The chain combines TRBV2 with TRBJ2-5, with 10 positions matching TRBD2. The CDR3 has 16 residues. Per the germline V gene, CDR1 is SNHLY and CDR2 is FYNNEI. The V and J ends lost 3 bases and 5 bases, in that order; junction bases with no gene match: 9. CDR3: CASSDYWSGGVETQYF. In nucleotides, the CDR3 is TGTGCCAGCAGTGATTACTGGAGCGGGGGGGTTGAGACCCAGTACTTC.